This entry lists 27 T cell receptor beta chains sequenced from one sample in a study of cytomegalovirus exposure and HLA in healthy donors. The protocol was immunoSEQ multiplex PCR, while the TCRdb copy is restricted to in-frame clones and leaves out a portion. The sample lists fewer than 150,000 clones, roughly nine tenths occurring once. Sequencing used PBMCs. Receptors originate from a man between 18 and 35 years old in good health and CMV-seropositive.

This sequence joins TRBV7-8 and TRBJ2-3; 10 bases line up with TRBD1. Germline trimming cut 1 base from V and 3 bases from J; bases unmatched to any gene: 13. Germline-derived CDR1 and CDR2 are SGHVS and FQNEAQ. The CDR3 covers 19 residues. This chain's CDR3 is CASSLVPPPGQGWTDTQYF. The CDR3 nucleotides are TGTGCCAGCAGCTTAGTCCCCCCTCCGGGACAGGGGTGGACAGATACGCAGTATTTT.

The chain is built from TRBV5-6 and TRBJ1-2; 9 nucleotides align to TRBD1. This CDR3 comprises 15 residues. V trimming: 4 bases; J trimming: 3 bases; junction bases outside the gene matches: 7. Germline assignment: CDR1 SGHDT and CDR2 YYEEEE. CDR3 sequence reads: CASSGTGRRHYGYTF. In nucleotides, the CDR3 is TGTGCCAGCAGCGGGACAGGGAGGAGACACTATGGCTACACCTTC.

This chain connects TRBV5-8 to TRBJ2-2, with 8 bases matching TRBD1. The germline CDR1 and CDR2 sequences are SGHTS and YDEGEE. With 8 bases clipped from V and 3 bases from J, the junction kept 3 bases outside the gene matches. The CDR3 extends over 13 amino acids. The CDR3 sequence is CASRQGHTGELFF. In nucleotides, the CDR3 is TGTGCCAGTCGACAGGGGCACACCGGGGAGCTGTTTTTT.

V and J are TRBV5-5 and TRBJ1-2; 9 positions match TRBD1. After removal of 4 bases from V and 6 bases from J, the junction contained 4 bases not matched to a gene. Germline CDR1 is SGHKS and CDR2 is YYEKEE (reference sequence). The CDR3 covers 13 residues. The CDR3 region has the DNA TGTGCCAGCAGCAGACAGGGGGAGAATGGCTACACCTTC. Encoded protein: CASSRQGENGYTF.

The chain uses TRBV23-1 and TRBJ2-4; TRBD2 matches at 8 bases. TRBV23-1 is known as an ORF, though its function is uncertain. Losses at the gene ends were 3 bases for V and 0 bases for J; bases not matched to a gene: 4. This CDR3 region has 16 residues. This CDR3 is CASSHGRGLAKNIQYF. Here the CDR3 DNA reads TGCGCCAGCAGTCACGGGAGGGGACTAGCCAAAAACATTCAGTACTTC.

The chain employs TRBV30 and TRBJ2-1; 7 bases fit TRBD1. Germline trimming cut 3 bases from V and 7 bases from J; bases unmatched to any gene: 3. Germline assignment: CDR1 GTSNPN and CDR2 SVGIG (reference sequence). This CDR3 has 12 amino acids. This chain's CDR3 is CAWSLTGNEQFF. For the CDR3, the DNA is TGTGCCTGGAGCCTGACAGGGAATGAGCAGTTCTTC.

This rearrangement joins TRBV7-9 to TRBJ1-2, with D perhaps matching TRBD1 (6 bases). Germline loops: CDR1 SEHNR, CDR2 FQNEAQ (reference sequence). The CDR3 is made up of 15 amino acids. V was cut by 5 bases and J by 0 bases, with 13 bases left in between. The CDR3 sequence: CASSHFRGPNYGYTF. The CDR3 coding sequence is TGTGCCAGCAGCCATTTCAGGGGTCCTAACTATGGCTACACCTTC.

This clone was found once. The rearrangement joins TRBV4-1 to TRBJ2-7, with TRBD1 matching 7 bases. Germline V gene lookup returns CDR1 MGHRA and CDR2 YSYEKL. J gave up 3 bases and V 1 base, and 6 bases lay outside the gene matches. The length of the CDR3 is 15 residues. The CDR3 loop is CASSQGTGPIYEQYF. CDR3 in DNA: TGCGCCAGCAGCCAAGGGACAGGACCAATCTACGAGCAGTACTTC.

The V gene is TRBV5-4, the J gene TRBJ2-2; 8 bases fit TRBD1. V shed 2 bases and J 6 bases; nucleotides not matched to a gene: 3. Germline V gene data show CDR1 as SGHNT and CDR2 as YYREEE (reference sequence). CDR3 length: 14 residues. For the CDR3, the DNA is TGTGCCAGCAGCTTCCAGGGGGCAGCCGGGGAGCTGTTTTTT. Protein sequence: CASSFQGAAGELFF.

V usage is TRBV27 and J usage is TRBJ2-1; D possibly corresponds to TRBD1 (6 bases). Germline CDR1 reads MNHEY; CDR2 reads SMNVEV (reference sequence). With 6 bases removed from V and 0 bases from J, the gap between germline ends came to 12 bases. The CDR3 has 15 amino acids. The DNA of the CDR3 is TGTGCCAGCAGCATCCGGGACACCTCCTACAATGAGCAGTTCTTC. Its translation: CASSIRDTSYNEQFF.

The table lists this clone with a few counts. The chain carries TRBV10-2 and TRBJ2-7; D perhaps matches TRBD1 (5 bases). Germline-derived CDR1 and CDR2 are WSHSY and SAAADI. The CDR3 covers 14 residues. V lost 8 bases and J 2 bases, leaving 16 bases between the germline ends. This CDR3 reads CASGHGVRAYEQYF. The CDR3 region has the DNA TGCGCCAGCGGACACGGCGTGCGAGCCTACGAGCAGTACTTC.

The V gene is TRBV6-5, the J gene TRBJ1-2, with TRBD1 matching over 10 bases. The V gene end was trimmed by 1 base and the J gene end by 7 bases; junction bases not matched to a gene: 9. The CDR3 consists of 16 residues. Germline lookup yields CDR1 MNHEY and CDR2 SVGAGI. This CDR3 is CASSYYDRGPVSGYTF. Written as DNA, the CDR3 is TGTGCCAGCAGTTACTACGACAGGGGGCCGGTGAGTGGCTACACCTTC.

The chain couples TRBV6-6 to TRBJ2-2; the D is unclear. This CDR3 has 14 residues. Trimming took off 0 bases at V and 7 bases at J, with 9 bases between the two ends. Germline-derived CDR1 and CDR2 are MNHNY and SVGAGI (reference sequence). The CDR3 loop reads CASSYSSAVGELFF. The CDR3 DNA sequence: TGTGCCAGCAGTTACTCGTCGGCGGTCGGGGAGCTGTTTTTT.

This chain connects TRBV2 to TRBJ2-5; perhaps TRBD2 as D (6 bases). Germline-derived CDR1 and CDR2 are SNHLY and FYNNEI. The V and J ends lost 4 bases and 8 bases respectively, with 20 bases between them. The CDR3 spans 15 residues. The CDR3 loop reads CASSVPGGGSVTQYF. DNA for the CDR3: TGTGCCAGCAGTGTCCCCGGGGGTGGATCGGTTACCCAGTACTTC.

The V call is TRBV21-1, the J call TRBJ1-1; the table's D call, TRBD1, was not checked against the DNA. TRBV21-1 counts as a pseudogene. The CDR3 is made up of 14 amino acids. The CDR3 nucleotides are TGTGCCAGCAGCAAAGGGGGCCCGAACACTGAAGCTTTCTTT. It is translated as CASSKGGPNTEAFF.

J is TRBJ2-5 and V is TRBV12-5; TRBD1 matches at 9 bases. The ends lost 4 bases at V and 1 base at J; junction bases unmatched: 4. The CDR3 sequence is 15 residues long. In germline, CDR1 is LGHNT, CDR2 FRNRAP. CDR3 nucleotide sequence: TGTGCTAGTGGTTACGGGACAGGGCCCCAAGAGACCCAGTACTTC. Its protein product is CASGYGTGPQETQYF.

This chain joins TRBV5-4 and TRBJ2-4; a weak D match, TRBD1 (6 bases). The CDR3 sequence is 13 residues long. Trimming shortened V by 4 bases and J by 8 bases, and 13 bases separated the two germline ends. Germline-derived CDR1 and CDR2 are SGHNT and YYREEE (reference sequence). The CDR3 protein is CASSLQGIDIQYF. CDR3 in DNA: TGTGCCAGCAGCCTTCAGGGGATAGACATTCAGTACTTC. Full variable domain (remainder filled in from reference TRBV5-4 and TRBJ2-4): ETGVTQSPTHLIKTRGQQVTLRCSSQSGHNTVSWYQQALGQGPQFIFQYYREEENGRGNFPPRFSGLQFPNYSSELNVNALELDDSALYLCASSLQGIDIQYFGAGTRLSVL.

The gene calls are TRBV28 and TRBJ2-5; 10 bases line up with TRBD1. Germline V gives CDR1 MDHEN, CDR2 SYDVKM. There are 16 residues in the CDR3. After removal of 4 bases from V and 4 bases from J, the junction contained 9 bases not matched to a gene. CDR3 sequence: CASSSPGTGVRETQYF. The CDR3 DNA follows: TGTGCCAGCAGTTCACCCGGGACAGGGGTCCGAGAGACCCAGTACTTC.

This chain uses TRBV5-4 with TRBJ2-2; 12 bases match TRBD1. The germline V gene has CDR1 SGHNT and CDR2 YYREEE (reference sequence). This CDR3 has 20 residues. V lost 0 bases and J lost 4; bases outside the gene matches: 13. CDR3 protein: CASSLDRDRGRRRGTGELFF. In DNA, the CDR3 is TGTGCCAGCAGCTTGGACCGGGACAGGGGGCGTCGAAGAGGCACCGGGGAGCTGTTTTTT. Based on the CDR3 plus reference TRBV5-4 and TRBJ2-2, the full variable domain is ETGVTQSPTHLIKTRGQQVTLRCSSQSGHNTVSWYQQALGQGPQFIFQYYREEENGRGNFPPRFSGLQFPNYSSELNVNALELDDSALYLCASSLDRDRGRRRGTGELFFGEGSRLTVL.

CDR3 DNA: TGTGCCAGTAGTGGGGGAGGGACAGGAGAAGAGACCCAGTACTTC. It translates to CASSGGGTGEETQYF. V is TRBV19 and J is TRBJ2-5, with D possibly TRBD1 on 8 matching bases. The CDR3 loop spans 15 amino acids. The germline V gene has CDR1 LNHDA and CDR2 SQIVND (reference sequence). Trimming stripped 5 bases from V and 3 bases from J, with 16 bases between. The full variable domain, in which reference TRBV19 and TRBJ2-5 provide the parts outside the CDR3, is DGGITQSPKYLFRKEGQNVTLSCEQNLNHDAMYWYRQDPGQGLRLIYYSQIVNDFQKGDIAEGYSVSREKKESFPLTVTSAQKNPTAFYLCASSGGGTGEETQYFGPGTRLLVL.

V usage is TRBV7-8 and J usage is TRBJ1-4; D is ambiguous. The CDR3 totals 15 residues. The V end was cut by 1 base, the J end by 6 bases, with 12 bases between. Germline CDR1 is SGHVS and CDR2 is FQNEAQ. CDR3 amino acids: CASSLGPRADEKLFF. CDR3 nucleotides: TGTGCCAGCAGCTTAGGTCCGCGCGCGGATGAAAAACTGTTTTTT.

The chain links TRBV30 to TRBJ1-1; 9 bases line up with TRBD1. CDR3 size: 15 residues. Unmatched junction bases numbered 7, after V lost 0 bases and J lost 5 bases. Germline loops: CDR1 GTSNPN, CDR2 SVGIG (reference sequence). This CDR3 is CAWSVVGQGSTEAFF. CDR3 DNA: TGTGCCTGGAGTGTAGTGGGACAGGGATCGACTGAAGCTTTCTTT.

This chain uses TRBV4-1 with TRBJ1-1; D ambiguous. The length of the CDR3 is 14 residues. The V and J ends lost 1 base and 5 bases respectively, with 11 bases between them. The germline CDR1 and CDR2 sequences are MGHRA and YSYEKL. The CDR3 spells CASSQAYYGTEAFF. DNA for the CDR3: TGCGCCAGCAGCCAAGCTTACTATGGGACTGAAGCTTTCTTT.

This clone was seen once. The chain joins TRBV4-3 to TRBJ2-3; 9 positions match TRBD2. The V gene's germline CDR1 is LGHNA and CDR2 YSLEER. The V and J ends lost 2 bases and 0 bases, in that order; junction bases with no gene match: 9. This CDR3 comprises 18 residues. CDR3 sequence (DNA): TGCGCCAGCAGCCAAATGGTAACTAGCGGGCGGAGCACAGATACGCAGTATTTT. It is translated as CASSQMVTSGRSTDTQYF.

The V call is TRBV7-6, the J call TRBJ2-1; D might be TRBD1 (6 bases). The CDR3 is 14 amino acids. V dropped 0 bases and J dropped 8 bases, with 11 bases sitting between them. Looked up from germline, CDR1 is SGHVS and CDR2 is FNYEAQ. In DNA, the CDR3 is TGTGCCAGCAGCTTAGCCCTTAGACAGGATGAGCAGTTCTTC. This gives the protein CASSLALRQDEQFF. Using reference TRBV7-6 and TRBJ2-1 for the parts outside the CDR3, the full variable domain is GAGVSQSPRYKVTKRGQDVALRCDPISGHVSLYWYRQALGQGPEFLTYFNYEAQQDKSGLPNDRFSAERPEGSISTLTIQRTEQRDSAMYRCASSLALRQDEQFFGPGTRLTVL.

A remark on this clone: One junction end disagrees with the germline gene, perhaps due to a read error. The chain joins TRBV5-1 to TRBJ1-6, with 11 bases aligning to TRBD1. The germline V gene encodes CDR1 SGHRS and CDR2 YFSETQ. The CDR3 has 16 amino acids. CDR3 nucleotides: TGTGCCAGCAGCCAGGACAGGGGGCTTCTTAATTCACCCCTCCACTTT. The encoded protein is CASSQDRGLLNSPLHF.

This clone was seen a single time. The chain combines TRBV11-1 with TRBJ2-2, with D possibly matching TRBD1 (5 bases). CDR1 and CDR2 from the germline V gene are SGHAT and FQDESV (reference sequence). V shed 3 bases and J shed 6 bases, with 14 bases lying between them. The CDR3 is made up of 15 amino acids. The CDR3 nucleotides are TGTGCCAGCAGCTTTGTTGGGGCTGAGGCCGGGGAGCTGTTTTTT. It translates to CASSFVGAEAGELFF.